A single sample is the source of the 18 T cell receptor beta chains below, sequenced in a study of T cells in localized non-small cell lung cancer. TCRdb keeps only in-frame clones here, not all; method: immunoSEQ multiplex PCR. The profile covers 60,000 to 75,000 clones, with 80% to 90% appearing a single time and 4.7% taken by the ten largest. Sequences were derived from PBMCs, sampled before any cancer treatment. Every receptor here comes from a man aged 35 to 69 with stage II lung adenocarcinoma.

This chain links TRBV6-1 with TRBJ2-2, with 7 nucleotides matching TRBD2. The CDR3 has 17 amino acids. The germline V gene has CDR1 MNHNS and CDR2 SASEGT. The V and J ends lost 2 bases and 6 bases, in that order; junction bases with no gene match: 12. CDR3 coding DNA: TGTGCCAGCAGTGAAAGGGCCTCGGGGGGAGGGCCCGGGGAGCTGTTTTTT. It encodes CASSERASGGGPGELFF.

The chain recombines TRBV18 with TRBJ2-2; no firm D call. The CDR3 is made up of 12 amino acids. The V and J ends lost 7 bases and 3 bases respectively, with 6 bases between them. The germline gives CDR1 KGHSH, CDR2 LQKENI. The CDR3 DNA reads as TGTGCCAGCTTGACGGACACCGGGGAGCTGTTTTTT. Its protein product is CASLTDTGELFF. The whole variable domain, filled in from reference TRBV18 and TRBJ2-2, reads NAGVMQNPRHLVRRRGQEARLRCSPMKGHSHVYWYRQLPEEGLKFMVYLQKENIIDESGMPKERFSAEFPKEGPSILRIQQVVRGDSAAYFCASLTDTGELFFGEGSRLTVL.

The rearrangement uses TRBV6-4 and TRBJ2-5; unclear D gene. CDR3 length equals 13 residues. The V gene's germline CDR1 is MRHNA and CDR2 SNTAGT. The V end lost 5 bases, the J end lost 1 base, and 8 bases lay between the germline ends. The CDR3 DNA sequence: TGTGCCAGCAGTCGTGAGTTCCAAGAGACCCAGTACTTC. Amino acids: CASSREFQETQYF.

Concerning this clone itself: The sample has other DNA sequences that encode this CDR3 too. The chain links TRBV5-1 to TRBJ2-5; no clear D gene. The V end was cut by 4 bases, the J end by 1 base, with 2 bases between. Per the germline V gene, CDR1 is SGHRS and CDR2 is YFSETQ. This CDR3 is 11 amino acids long. CDR3 nucleotide sequence: TGCGCCAGCAGCCTCCAAGAGACCCAGTACTTC. This codes for CASSLQETQYF.

The chain carries TRBV7-3 and TRBJ1-2; D possibly corresponds to TRBD1 (6 bases). The germline CDR1 and CDR2 sequences are SGHTA and FQGTGA. The CDR3 has 18 residues. The ends were cut back, 1 base at V and 2 bases at J, with 20 bases in the middle. In nucleotides, the CDR3 is TGTGCCAGCAGCTTAATGCCTGTGGGGGCAGTGGGGAACTATGGCTACACCTTC. This codes for CASSLMPVGAVGNYGYTF.

The gene calls are TRBV6-6 and TRBJ1-5; D unresolved. V was shortened by 10 bases and J by 9 bases, with 10 bases between the two germline ends. Germline V gene data show CDR1 as MNHNY and CDR2 as SVGAGI (reference sequence). The CDR3 has 10 amino acids. The CDR3: CATQTAPQHF. DNA of the CDR3: TGTGCCACCCAGACGGCGCCCCAGCATTTT.

The sample holds a few counts of this clone. The chain has TRBV4-1 and TRBJ2-1; 9 bases map to TRBD2. From germline, CDR1 is MGHRA and CDR2 YSYEKL. The ends lost 0 bases at V and 1 base at J; junction bases unmatched: 13. The CDR3 consists of 20 residues. The CDR3 DNA is TGCGCCAGCAGCCAAGATTCGGTTGGAGCGGGAGGAAGATCCTACAATGAGCAGTTCTTC. Its translation is CASSQDSVGAGGRSYNEQFF.

The rearrangement links TRBV19 to TRBJ1-5, with D hard to call. CDR1 and CDR2 from the germline V gene are LNHDA and SQIVND (reference sequence). The CDR3 is 13 residues long. V shed 7 bases and J shed 4 bases, with 11 bases lying between them. CDR3 residues: CASTVKVNQPQHF. The DNA of the CDR3 is TGTGCCAGTACCGTAAAGGTTAATCAGCCCCAGCATTTT.

This clone was counted a few times. DNA for the CDR3: TGTGCCTGGAAAGGACTAGCGGAACCCCCAGATACGCAGTATTTT. Its translation is CAWKGLAEPPDTQYF. This chain uses TRBV30 with TRBJ2-3; 10 nucleotides line up with TRBD2. This CDR3 contains 15 residues. Looked up from germline, CDR1 is GTSNPN and CDR2 is SVGIG (reference sequence). V dropped 4 bases and J dropped 4; count of bases not matched to a gene: 8.

The chain combines TRBV5-1 with TRBJ1-4; 7 nucleotides agree with TRBD1. Germline CDR1 and CDR2: SGHRS and YFSETQ. This CDR3 spans 17 amino acids. Germline trimming cut 0 bases from V and 4 bases from J; bases unmatched to any gene: 9. The DNA for the CDR3 is TGCGCCAGCAGCTTGGCCGAGGGGGCGCGGGGTAATGAAAAACTGTTTTTT. This codes for CASSLAEGARGNEKLFF.

The V and J genes are TRBV7-2 and TRBJ2-7; 10 nucleotides align to TRBD2. CDR3 size: 14 residues. The germline V gene encodes CDR1 SGHTA and CDR2 FQGNSA. V trimming: 3 bases; J trimming: 3 bases; junction bases outside the gene matches: 2. The CDR3 nucleotides are TGTGCCAGCAGCTTGGGACTAGCGCTCTACGAGCAGTACTTC. Protein: CASSLGLALYEQYF.

This clone has just one count. The chain joins TRBV12-5 to TRBJ2-5; 9 bases map to TRBD1. The CDR3 is 16 amino acids. Germline V gene sequence: CDR1 LGHNT, CDR2 FRNRAP. V shed 6 bases, J shed 2 bases, and the junction held 10 bases outside the gene matches. The CDR3 bases are TGTGCTAGTGGCCCTCCCACCGGGACAGGGCAAGAGACCCAGTACTTC. This sequence encodes CASGPPTGTGQETQYF.

The sample holds a few counts of this clone. This chain uses TRBV6-1 with TRBJ1-2; 10 bases fit TRBD1. CDR1 MNHNS and CDR2 SASEGT come from the germline V gene. CDR3 length equals 15 residues. V lost 3 bases to trimming and J lost 4 bases; unmatched junction nucleotides: 5. CDR3 sequence: CASSDWTGGIYGYTF. CDR3 DNA sequence: TGTGCCAGCAGTGATTGGACAGGGGGGATCTATGGCTACACCTTC.

The gene calls are TRBV5-5 and TRBJ1-2; no definite D call. Between the trimmed V and J ends, which lost 1 base and 4 bases, there was a span of 20 bases. CDR1 SGHKS and CDR2 YYEKEE come from the germline V gene (reference sequence). The CDR3 extends over 17 amino acids. The CDR3 DNA is TGTGCCAGCAGCTTGTCCCCTACGGGTCTGGTAGGCTATGGCTACACCTTC. The encoded protein is CASSLSPTGLVGYGYTF.

The chain recombines TRBV9 with TRBJ2-2; D might be TRBD2 (5 bases). Trimming removed 3 bases at V and 4 bases at J, with 10 bases between. CDR3 length: 14 amino acids. Germline CDR1 is SGDLS and CDR2 is YYNGEE. CDR3 residues: CASSGTLGTGELFF. The CDR3 DNA reads TGTGCCAGCAGCGGGACTCTGGGCACCGGGGAGCTGTTTTTT.

This sequence joins TRBV19 and TRBJ1-5, with 8 positions matching TRBD1. This CDR3 region has 13 residues. V lost 5 bases and J lost 5; bases outside the gene matches: 2. Germline-derived CDR1 and CDR2 are LNHDA and SQIVND (reference sequence). The CDR3 DNA follows: TGTGCCAGTAGTGGACAGGGATATCAGCCCCAGCATTTT. Its protein is CASSGQGYQPQHF. Variable domain in full (rest from reference TRBV19 and TRBJ1-5): DGGITQSPKYLFRKEGQNVTLSCEQNLNHDAMYWYRQDPGQGLRLIYYSQIVNDFQKGDIAEGYSVSREKKESFPLTVTSAQKNPTAFYLCASSGQGYQPQHFGDGTRLSIL.

This rearrangement joins TRBV6-6 to TRBJ1-5; D remains unclear. This CDR3 has 14 amino acids. Per the germline V gene, CDR1 is MNHNY and CDR2 is SVGAGI (reference sequence). V lost 6 bases to trimming and J lost 2 bases, with 11 bases between them. Written as DNA, the CDR3 is TGTGCCAGCAGCCGGACTTCAGGCAATCAGCCCCAGCATTTT. This translates into CASSRTSGNQPQHF.

The gene calls are TRBV4-3 and TRBJ1-1, with TRBD1 as a possible D gene (5 bases). This CDR3 is 16 amino acids long. The germline CDR1 and CDR2 sequences are LGHNA and YSLEER. V was pared by 0 bases and J by 3 bases, with 14 bases between. DNA of the CDR3: TGCGCCAGCAGCCAAGATCTGAGAGGGGTGGACACTGAAGCTTTCTTT. Translated, it gives CASSQDLRGVDTEAFF.